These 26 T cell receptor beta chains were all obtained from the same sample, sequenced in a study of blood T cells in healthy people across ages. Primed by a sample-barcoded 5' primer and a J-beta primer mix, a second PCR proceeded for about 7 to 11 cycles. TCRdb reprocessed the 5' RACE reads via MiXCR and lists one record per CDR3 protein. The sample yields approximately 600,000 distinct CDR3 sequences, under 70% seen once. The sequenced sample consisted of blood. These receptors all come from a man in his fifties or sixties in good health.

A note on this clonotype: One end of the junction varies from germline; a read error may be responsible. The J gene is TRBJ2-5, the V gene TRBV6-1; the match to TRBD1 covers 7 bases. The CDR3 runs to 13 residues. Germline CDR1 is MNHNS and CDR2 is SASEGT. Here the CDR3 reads CTSSLTGYETQYF. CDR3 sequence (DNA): TGTACCAGCAGCCTGACAGGGTATGAGACCCAGTACTTC.

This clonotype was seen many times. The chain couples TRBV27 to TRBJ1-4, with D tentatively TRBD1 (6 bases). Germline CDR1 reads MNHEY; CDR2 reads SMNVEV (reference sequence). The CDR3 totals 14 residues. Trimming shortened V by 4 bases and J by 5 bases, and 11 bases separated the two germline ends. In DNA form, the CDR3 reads TGTGCCAGCAGTTGGACAGTTGGGAATGAAAAACTGTTTTTT. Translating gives CASSWTVGNEKLFF.

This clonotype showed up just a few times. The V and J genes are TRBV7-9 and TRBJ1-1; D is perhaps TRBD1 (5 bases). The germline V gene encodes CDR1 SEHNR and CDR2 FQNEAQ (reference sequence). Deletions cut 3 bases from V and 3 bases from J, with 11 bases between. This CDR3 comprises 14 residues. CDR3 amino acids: CASSFYPRDTEAFF. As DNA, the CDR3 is TGTGCCAGCAGCTTCTACCCCAGGGACACTGAAGCTTTCTTT.

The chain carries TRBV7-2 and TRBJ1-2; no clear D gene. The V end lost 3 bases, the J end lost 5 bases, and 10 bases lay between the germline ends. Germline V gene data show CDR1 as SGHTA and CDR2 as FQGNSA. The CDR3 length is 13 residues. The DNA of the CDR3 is TGTGCCAGCAGCTTTAGCGAGGGATATGGCTACACCTTC. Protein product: CASSFSEGYGYTF.

Here the CDR3 DNA reads TGTGCCAGCAGCCTAATGCCGCTGAACACTGAAGCTTTCTTT. This codes for CASSLMPLNTEAFF. This chain joins TRBV11-2 and TRBJ1-1; D call uncertain. V lost 5 bases and J 0 bases, leaving 10 bases between the germline ends. Per germline, CDR1 SGHAT and CDR2 FQNNGV. The CDR3 runs 14 residues.

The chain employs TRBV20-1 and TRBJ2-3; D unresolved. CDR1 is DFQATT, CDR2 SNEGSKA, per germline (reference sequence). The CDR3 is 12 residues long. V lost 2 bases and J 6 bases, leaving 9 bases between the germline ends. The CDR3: CSARQLADTQYF. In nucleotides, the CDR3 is TGCAGTGCTAGACAGCTCGCGGATACGCAGTATTTT.

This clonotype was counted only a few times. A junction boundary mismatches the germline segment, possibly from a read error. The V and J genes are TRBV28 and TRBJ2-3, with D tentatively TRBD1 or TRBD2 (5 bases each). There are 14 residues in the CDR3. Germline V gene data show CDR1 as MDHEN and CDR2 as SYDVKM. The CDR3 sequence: CATSRGHSTDTQYF. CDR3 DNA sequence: TGTGCCACCAGTCGGGGCCATAGCACAGATACGCAGTATTTT.

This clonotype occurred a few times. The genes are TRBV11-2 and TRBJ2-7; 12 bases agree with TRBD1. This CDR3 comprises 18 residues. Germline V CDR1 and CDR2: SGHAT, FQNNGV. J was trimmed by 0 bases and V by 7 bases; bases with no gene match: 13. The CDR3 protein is CASNPTGTGGYNSYEQYF. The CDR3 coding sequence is TGTGCCAGCAATCCGACCGGGACAGGGGGCTATAACTCCTACGAGCAGTACTTC.

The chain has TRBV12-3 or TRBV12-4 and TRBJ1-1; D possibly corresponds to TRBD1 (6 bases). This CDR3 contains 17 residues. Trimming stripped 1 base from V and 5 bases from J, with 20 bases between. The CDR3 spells CASSLGGLGGGGTEAFF. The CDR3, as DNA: TGTGCCAGCAGTTTAGGCGGGCTGGGGGGCGGAGGGACTGAAGCTTTCTTT.

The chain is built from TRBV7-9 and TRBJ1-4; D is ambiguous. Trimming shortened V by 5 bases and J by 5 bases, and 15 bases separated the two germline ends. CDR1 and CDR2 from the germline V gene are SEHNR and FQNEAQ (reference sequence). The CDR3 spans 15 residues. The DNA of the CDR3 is TGTGCCAGCAGCCCCGAGTCGGGAATCAATGAAAAACTGTTTTTT. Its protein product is CASSPESGINEKLFF.

The CDR3 spells CASSLAGTGAGTEAFF. The DNA for the CDR3 is TGCGCCAGCAGCTTGGCCGGGACAGGGGCCGGCACTGAAGCTTTCTTT. The V and J genes are TRBV5-1 and TRBJ1-1, with TRBD1 matching over 10 bases. The J segment lost 4 bases and the V segment lost 0 bases, leaving 6 bases of the junction unmatched. The CDR3 runs to 16 residues. Germline CDR1 reads SGHRS; CDR2 reads YFSETQ.

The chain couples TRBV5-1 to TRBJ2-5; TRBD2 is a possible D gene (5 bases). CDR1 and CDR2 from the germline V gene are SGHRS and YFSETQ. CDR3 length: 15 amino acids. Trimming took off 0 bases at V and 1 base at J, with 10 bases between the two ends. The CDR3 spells CASSLGEQSQETQYF. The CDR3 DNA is TGCGCCAGCAGCTTGGGGGAGCAGTCCCAAGAGACCCAGTACTTC.

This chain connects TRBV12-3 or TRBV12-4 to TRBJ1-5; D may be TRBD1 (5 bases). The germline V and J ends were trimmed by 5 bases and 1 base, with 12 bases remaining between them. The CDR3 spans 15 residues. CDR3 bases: TGTGCCAGCAGTCTCGACAGTAGAAGCAATCAGCCCCAGCATTTT. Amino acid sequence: CASSLDSRSNQPQHF.

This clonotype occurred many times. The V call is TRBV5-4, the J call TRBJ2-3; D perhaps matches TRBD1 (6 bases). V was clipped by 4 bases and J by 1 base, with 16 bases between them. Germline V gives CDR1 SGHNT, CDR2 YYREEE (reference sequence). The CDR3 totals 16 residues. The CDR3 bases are TGTGCCAGCAGCCAAGACGGCCCAGGGGGCACAGATACGCAGTATTTT. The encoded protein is CASSQDGPGGTDTQYF.

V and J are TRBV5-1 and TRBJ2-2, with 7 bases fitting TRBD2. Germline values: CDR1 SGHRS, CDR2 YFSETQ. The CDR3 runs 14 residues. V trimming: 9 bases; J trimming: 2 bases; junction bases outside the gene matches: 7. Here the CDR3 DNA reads TGCGCCACTACGGGGACTACTAACACCGGGGAGCTGTTTTTT. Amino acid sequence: CATTGTTNTGELFF.

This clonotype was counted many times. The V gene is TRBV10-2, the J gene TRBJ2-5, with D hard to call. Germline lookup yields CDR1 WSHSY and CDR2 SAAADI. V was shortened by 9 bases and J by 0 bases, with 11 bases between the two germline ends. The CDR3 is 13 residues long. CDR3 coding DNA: TGCGCCAGTAAGACACAGTACCAAGAGACCCAGTACTTC. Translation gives CASKTQYQETQYF.

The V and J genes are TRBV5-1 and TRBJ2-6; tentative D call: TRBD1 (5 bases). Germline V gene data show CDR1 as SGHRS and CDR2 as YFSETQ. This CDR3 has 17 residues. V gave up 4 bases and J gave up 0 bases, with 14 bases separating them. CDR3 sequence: CASSITAGSSGANVLTF. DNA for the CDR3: TGCGCCAGCAGCATAACTGCAGGGTCCTCTGGGGCCAACGTCCTGACTTTC.

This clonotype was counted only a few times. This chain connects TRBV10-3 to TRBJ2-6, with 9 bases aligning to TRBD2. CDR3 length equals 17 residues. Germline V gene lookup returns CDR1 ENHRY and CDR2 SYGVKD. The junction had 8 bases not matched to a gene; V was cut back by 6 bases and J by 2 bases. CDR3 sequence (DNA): TGTGCCATCAGAGGGCGCGGGGGGGCTCCTGGGGCCAACGTCCTGACTTTC. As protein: CAIRGRGGAPGANVLTF.

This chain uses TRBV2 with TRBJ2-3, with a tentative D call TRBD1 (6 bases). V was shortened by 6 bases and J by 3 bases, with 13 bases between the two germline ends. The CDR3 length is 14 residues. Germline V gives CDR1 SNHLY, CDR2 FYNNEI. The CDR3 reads CASRQGTGTDTQYF. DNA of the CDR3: TGTGCCAGCAGGCAGGGGACGGGGACAGATACGCAGTATTTT. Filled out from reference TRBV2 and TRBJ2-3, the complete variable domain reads EPEVTQTPSHQVTQMGQEVILRCVPISNHLYFYWYRQILGQKVEFLVSFYNNEISEKSEIFDDQFSVERPDGSNFTLKIRSTKLEDSAMYFCASRQGTGTDTQYFGPGTRLTVL.

The CDR3 protein is CASSQEGAGGGYNEQFF. The CDR3 region has the DNA TGTGCCAGCAGCCAAGAAGGAGCGGGGGGTGGCTACAATGAGCAGTTCTTC. The V call is TRBV4-2, the J call TRBJ2-1; 9 bases are a match to TRBD2. Germline V CDR1 and CDR2: LGHNA, YNFKEQ. V gave up 0 bases and J gave up 3 bases; unmatched junction bases: 6. This CDR3 spans 17 amino acids.

This CDR3 reads CASRQRERGPYEQYF. The CDR3 DNA reads TGTGCCAGCAGACAACGCGAGAGAGGCCCCTACGAGCAGTACTTC. The chain recombines TRBV27 with TRBJ2-7; D remains ambiguous. V shed 6 bases and J shed 2 bases, with 17 bases lying between them. This CDR3 has 15 residues. Germline values: CDR1 MNHEY, CDR2 SMNVEV (reference sequence).

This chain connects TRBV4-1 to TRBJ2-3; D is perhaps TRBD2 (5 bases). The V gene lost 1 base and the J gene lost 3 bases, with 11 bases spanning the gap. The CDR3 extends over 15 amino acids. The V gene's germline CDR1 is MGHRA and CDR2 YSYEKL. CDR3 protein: CASSQVRTVTDTQYF. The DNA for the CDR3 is TGCGCCAGCAGCCAAGTAAGGACTGTTACAGATACGCAGTATTTT.

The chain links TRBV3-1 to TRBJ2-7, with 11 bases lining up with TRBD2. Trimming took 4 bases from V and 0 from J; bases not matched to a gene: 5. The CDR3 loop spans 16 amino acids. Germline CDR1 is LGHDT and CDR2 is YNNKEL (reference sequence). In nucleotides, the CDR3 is TGTGCCAGCAGCCGATCACTAGCGGGGGCCTCCTACGAGCAGTACTTC. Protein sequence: CASSRSLAGASYEQYF.

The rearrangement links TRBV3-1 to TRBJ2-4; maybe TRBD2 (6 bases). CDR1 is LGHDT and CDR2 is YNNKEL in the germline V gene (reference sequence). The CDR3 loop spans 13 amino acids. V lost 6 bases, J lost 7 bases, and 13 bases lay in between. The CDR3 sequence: CASSRKGGNIQYF. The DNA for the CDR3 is TGTGCCAGCAGTCGGAAGGGAGGCAACATTCAGTACTTC.

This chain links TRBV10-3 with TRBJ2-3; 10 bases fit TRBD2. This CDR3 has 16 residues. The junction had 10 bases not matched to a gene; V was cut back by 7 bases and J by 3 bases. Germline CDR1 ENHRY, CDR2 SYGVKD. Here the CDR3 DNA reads TGTGCCATCATGAGGGCTAGCGGGGGTCGGACAGATACGCAGTATTTT. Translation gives CAIMRASGGRTDTQYF.

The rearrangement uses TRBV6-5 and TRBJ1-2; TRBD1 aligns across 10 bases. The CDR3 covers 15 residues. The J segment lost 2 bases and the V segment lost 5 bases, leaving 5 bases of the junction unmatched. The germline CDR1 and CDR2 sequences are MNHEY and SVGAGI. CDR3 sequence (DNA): TGTGCCAGCAGTAGTTGGACAGGGGGGAACTATGGCTACACCTTC. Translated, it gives CASSSWTGGNYGYTF.